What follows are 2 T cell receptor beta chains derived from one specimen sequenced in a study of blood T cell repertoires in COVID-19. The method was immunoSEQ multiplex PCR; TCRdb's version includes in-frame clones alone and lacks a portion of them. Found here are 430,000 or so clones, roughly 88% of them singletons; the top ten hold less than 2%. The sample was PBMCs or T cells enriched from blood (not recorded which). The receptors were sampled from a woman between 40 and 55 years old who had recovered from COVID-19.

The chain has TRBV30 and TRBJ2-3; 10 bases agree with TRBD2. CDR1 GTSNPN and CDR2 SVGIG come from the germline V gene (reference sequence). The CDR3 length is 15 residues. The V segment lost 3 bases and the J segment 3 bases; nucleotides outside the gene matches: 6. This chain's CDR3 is CAWRNSGRNTDTQYF. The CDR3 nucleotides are TGTGCCTGGAGGAATAGCGGGAGGAATACAGATACGCAGTATTTT.

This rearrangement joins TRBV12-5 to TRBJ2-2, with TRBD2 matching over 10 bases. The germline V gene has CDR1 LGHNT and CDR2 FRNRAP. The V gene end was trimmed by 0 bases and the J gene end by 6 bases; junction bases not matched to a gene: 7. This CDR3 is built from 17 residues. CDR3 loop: CASGLVGSGRGPGELFF. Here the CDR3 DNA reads TGTGCTAGTGGTTTGGTAGGGAGCGGGAGGGGGCCCGGGGAGCTGTTTTTT.